These T cell receptor beta chains were read from a single sample in a study of MAIT cells during Salmonella Paratyphi A infection. TCRdb re-derived calls from the 5' RACE reads in MiXCR, one entry per CDR3 protein. The sample records more than 1,300 distinct CDR3 sequences, about 53% being singletons. The material sequenced was MAIT cells from blood, taken at the first sampling point of the challenge study. The receptors derive from a person aged 18 to 75 who was deliberately infected with Salmonella Paratyphi A in a paratyphoid fever challenge study. Both conserved end residues are part of each CDR3.

j_call,v_call,cdr3_aa
TRBJ2-5,TRBV10-3,CAISAGLAQETQYF
TRBJ2-2,TRBV28,CASSSGQGDTGELFF
TRBJ2-1,TRBV6-4,CARDVTSAYNEQFF
TRBJ2-2,TRBV6-2/TRBV6-3,CASSQDSGSSYELFF
TRBJ1-6,TRBV6-4,CASSDSGNSPLHF
TRBJ2-7,TRBV20-1,CSARGGGDRDYEQYF
TRBJ2-1,TRBV20-1,CSPVGEESNEQFF
TRBJ2-5,TRBV20-1,CSARDGGQTQYF
TRBJ2-1,TRBV6-4,CASSDSREAGHEQFF
TRBJ1-5,TRBV6-4,CASSNSENQPQHF
TRBJ2-1,TRBV20-1,CSARDVTSSPVGEESNEQFF
TRBJ2-1,TRBV20-1,CSATTFSGTTYNEQFF
TRBJ1-5,TRBV20-1,CSASGGRGGQPQHF
TRBJ2-1,TRBV6-4,CASSDGGAGYNEQFF
TRBJ2-1,TRBV6-1,CASSAGTGGDEQFF
TRBJ2-7,TRBV20-1,CSARAGEPSGPPYEQYF
TRBJ2-7,TRBV20-1,CSARVLLGFHEQYF
TRBJ2-1,TRBV28,CASSQTGEVYNEQFF
TRBJ2-1,TRBV20-1,CSAIAGTSGGDYNEQFF
TRBJ2-6,TRBV4-2,CASSQDRGSGANVLTF
TRBJ2-3,TRBV6-4,CASSQTSGADTQYF
TRBJ2-5,TRBV20-1,CSARDGGGAETQYF
TRBJ2-5,TRBV4-2,CASSFYICSAKGGGVQETQYF
TRBJ2-3,TRBV4-3,CASSTDTQYF
TRBJ2-7,TRBV6-1,CASSEVGTGGSEQYF
TRBJ2-7,TRBV20-1,CSASSEVGTGGSEQYF